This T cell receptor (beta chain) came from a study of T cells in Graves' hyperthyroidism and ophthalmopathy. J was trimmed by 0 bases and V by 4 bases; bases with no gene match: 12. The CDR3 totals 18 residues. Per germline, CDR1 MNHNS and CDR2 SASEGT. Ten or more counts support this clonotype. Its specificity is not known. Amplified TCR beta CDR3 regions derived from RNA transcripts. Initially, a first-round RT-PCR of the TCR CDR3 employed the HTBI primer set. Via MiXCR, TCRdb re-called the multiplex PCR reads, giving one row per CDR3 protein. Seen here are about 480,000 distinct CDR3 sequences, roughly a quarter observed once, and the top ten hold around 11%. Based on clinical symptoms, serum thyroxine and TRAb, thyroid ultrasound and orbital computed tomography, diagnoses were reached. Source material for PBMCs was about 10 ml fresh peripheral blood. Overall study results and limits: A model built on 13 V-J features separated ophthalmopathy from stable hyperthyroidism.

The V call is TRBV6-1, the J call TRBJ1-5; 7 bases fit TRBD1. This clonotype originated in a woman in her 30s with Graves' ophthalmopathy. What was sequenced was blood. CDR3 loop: CASSGSGTGENSNQPQHF. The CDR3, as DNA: TGTGCCAGCAGTGGAAGTGGTACAGGGGAAAATAGCAATCAGCCCCAGCATTTT.